This T cell receptor (beta chain) stems from a study of T cells in Graves' hyperthyroidism and ophthalmopathy (dated by TCRdb to 2018 to 2020). In terms of the full investigation: Peripheral blood samples were taken at the time of initial diagnosis, prior to any treatment. A discovery cohort of about 96 patients, approximately 44 with Graves' ophthalmopathy and under 60 with stable Graves' hyperthyroidism, was used to find distinguishing TCR V-J signatures. Whether ophthalmopathy could be predicted prospectively was tested in an independent validation cohort made up of under 20 hyperthyroidism patients plus 17 patients who later progressed to ophthalmopathy. The roughly 100 discovery patients were randomly divided into training and test sets at a 7:3 ratio. The paper describes TCR Vbeta CDR3 sequencing of 140 or so peripheral blood samples, made up of 43 ophthalmopathy patients, 70 to 75 hyperthyroidism patients and some 17 progressor patients. Following sampling, methimazole starting at 30 mg daily was given to hyperthyroidism patients, and high-dose intravenous methylprednisolone was given to ophthalmopathy patients. Thyroid tissue and blood T-cell repertoires from six Graves' hyperthyroidism patients were also compared in the study.

V is trimmed back by 3 bases and J by 2 bases, and the junction contains 6 bases that no gene match accounts for. From the cysteine up to the phenylalanine, the CDR3 has a length of 15 residues. The retained sequence is limited to the CDR3, 45 bases, with the frame set at the first base. CDR1 and CDR2 are drawn from the germline V gene: MGHDK, SYGVNS. This clonotype was seen only a few times. The target of this receptor is not known. Per-base qualities were not stored, and no clone one base away is much larger. In the ophthalmopathy patients, disease was moderately to severely active, with a Clinical Activity Score of 3 or more, a NOSPECS grade of 4 or more, and a duration of less than 3 months. Exclusion was applied to patients with uncontrolled infections, other autoimmune diseases, pregnancy or lactation. Diagnoses were based on clinical symptoms, serum thyroxine and TRAb, thyroid ultrasound and orbital computed tomography. Ficoll-Paque density gradient centrifugation was used to isolate PBMCs from approximately 10 ml of fresh peripheral blood. Trizol reagent was used to extract total RNA, and RNA quality was then checked on an Agilent 2100 Bioanalyzer.

Study-wide findings and limitations: A 13 V-J signature model separated ophthalmopathy from stable hyperthyroidism, with 87.88% sensitivity and 81.08% specificity in cross-validation and 80%/75% in testing. No statistical method was used to set the sample size in advance, and investigators knew the group allocation. Most expanded thyroid clonotypes (frequency above 0.001) were also detected in blood, a finding suggesting that blood repertoires may reflect thyroid immune responses. In validation, the model predicted progression to ophthalmopathy a median of roughly 6.5 months before onset, with about 71% sensitivity and roughly 72% specificity.

Amplification of TCR beta CDR3 regions was carried out from RNA transcripts. The first round of RT-PCR for the TCR CDR3 was performed with the HTBI primer set and the Qiagen OneStep RT-PCR kit. A second multiplex PCR round built the libraries, followed by size selection and purification. Libraries were sequenced paired-end with 100 bp reads on an Illumina HiSeq2000. In the original analysis: SOAPnuke was used to process the raw data, with reads discarded if the reads contained adapters or uncalled bases, had a mean Phred below 15, or lacked an exact constant-primer or identifier match. High-quality paired reads were merged with COPE v1.2.5, and unique nucleotide sequences were defined as clonotypes. Clonotypes were aligned to IMGT TRBV, TRBD and TRBJ reference segments using MiTCR v1.1. The analysis was restricted to V-J combinations with a frequency above 0.0001, which together covered 98% to 99.2% of the repertoires. The TCS score was defined as the ratio of F50 (clonal expansion) to E x V (chaos), calculated using BLOSUM62-based TCRdist between CDR3 peptides within each V-J. Welch's t-statistics and random forest reduced roughly 500 V-J features to 10 to 15, which were used in a naive Bayes classifier (R e1071). TCRdb redid the processing of the public reads, applying fastp at Q25 and MiXCR, and retained in-frame beta chains. Merged by CDR3 protein, the rows form single entries marked with the most common genes and DNA. V and J calls and clone size were set by TCRdb, not the authors. Recorded for this sample are 530,000 or so distinct CDR3 sequences; less than 25% of them occurred a single time. Around 10% of the sample goes to the ten largest clones.

Recombination connected TRBV25-1 to TRBJ2-5; TRBD1 fits 7 bases in the junction. The origin of this receptor is a woman younger than 45 with Graves' ophthalmopathy. The sequenced material came from blood. At the DNA level, the sequence is TGTGCCAGCAGTGAGGGACAGACGCTTCAAGAGACCCAGTACTTC. Translated, this is CASSEGQTLQETQYF.